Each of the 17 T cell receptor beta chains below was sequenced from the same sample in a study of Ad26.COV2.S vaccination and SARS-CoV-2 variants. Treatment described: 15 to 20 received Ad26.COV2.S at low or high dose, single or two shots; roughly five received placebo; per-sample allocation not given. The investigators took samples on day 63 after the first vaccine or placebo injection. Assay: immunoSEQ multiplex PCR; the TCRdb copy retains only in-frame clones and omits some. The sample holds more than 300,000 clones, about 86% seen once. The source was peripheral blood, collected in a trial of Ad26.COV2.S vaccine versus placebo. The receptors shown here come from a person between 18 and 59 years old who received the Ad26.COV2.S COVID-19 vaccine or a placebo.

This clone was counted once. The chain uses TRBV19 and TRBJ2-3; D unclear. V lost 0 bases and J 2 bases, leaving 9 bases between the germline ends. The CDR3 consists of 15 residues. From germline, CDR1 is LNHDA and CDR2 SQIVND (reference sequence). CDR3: CASSIDIRTTDTQYF. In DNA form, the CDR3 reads TGTGCCAGTAGTATAGATATTCGGACCACAGATACGCAGTATTTT. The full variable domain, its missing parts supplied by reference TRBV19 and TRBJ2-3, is DGGITQSPKYLFRKEGQNVTLSCEQNLNHDAMYWYRQDPGQGLRLIYYSQIVNDFQKGDIAEGYSVSREKKESFPLTVTSAQKNPTAFYLCASSIDIRTTDTQYFGPGTRLTVL.

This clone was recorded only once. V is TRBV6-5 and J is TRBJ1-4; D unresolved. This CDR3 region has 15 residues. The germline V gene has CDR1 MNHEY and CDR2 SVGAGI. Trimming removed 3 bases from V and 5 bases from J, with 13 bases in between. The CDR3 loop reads CASSYTRAPNEKLFF. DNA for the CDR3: TGTGCCAGCAGTTATACGCGGGCCCCAAATGAAAAACTGTTTTTT.

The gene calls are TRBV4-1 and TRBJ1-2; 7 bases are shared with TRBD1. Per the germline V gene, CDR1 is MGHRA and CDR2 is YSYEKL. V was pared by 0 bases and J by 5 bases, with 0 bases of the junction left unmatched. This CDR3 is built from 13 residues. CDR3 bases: TGCGCCAGCAGCCAAGAACAGGGGTATGGCTACACCTTC. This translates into CASSQEQGYGYTF.

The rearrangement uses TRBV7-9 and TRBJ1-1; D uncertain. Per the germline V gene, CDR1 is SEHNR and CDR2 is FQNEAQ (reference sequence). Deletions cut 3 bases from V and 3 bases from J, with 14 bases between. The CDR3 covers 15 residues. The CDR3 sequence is CASSFGPGSYTEAFF. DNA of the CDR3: TGTGCCAGCAGCTTCGGGCCCGGCAGCTACACTGAAGCTTTCTTT.

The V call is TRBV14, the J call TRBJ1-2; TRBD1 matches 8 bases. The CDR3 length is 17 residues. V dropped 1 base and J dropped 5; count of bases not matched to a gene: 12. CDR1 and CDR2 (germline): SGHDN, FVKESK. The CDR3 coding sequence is TGTGCCAGCAGCCAAGCACGAGACGGGACAGGCATTTATGGCTACACCTTC. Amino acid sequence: CASSQARDGTGIYGYTF.

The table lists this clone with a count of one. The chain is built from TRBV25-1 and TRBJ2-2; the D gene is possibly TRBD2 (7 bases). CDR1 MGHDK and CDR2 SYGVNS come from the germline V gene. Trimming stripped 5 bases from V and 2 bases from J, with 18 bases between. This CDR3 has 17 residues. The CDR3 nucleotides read TGTGCCAGCAGTCCAAAAGGGGGACTACGCAACACCGGGGAGCTGTTTTTT. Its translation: CASSPKGGLRNTGELFF.

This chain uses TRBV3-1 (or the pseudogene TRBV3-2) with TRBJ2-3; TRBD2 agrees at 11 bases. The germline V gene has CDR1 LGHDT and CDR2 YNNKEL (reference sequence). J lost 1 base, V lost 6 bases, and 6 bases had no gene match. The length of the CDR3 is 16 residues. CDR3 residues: CASSGLLAGGTDTQYF. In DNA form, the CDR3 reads TGTGCCAGCAGTGGGTTACTAGCGGGGGGCACAGATACGCAGTATTTT.

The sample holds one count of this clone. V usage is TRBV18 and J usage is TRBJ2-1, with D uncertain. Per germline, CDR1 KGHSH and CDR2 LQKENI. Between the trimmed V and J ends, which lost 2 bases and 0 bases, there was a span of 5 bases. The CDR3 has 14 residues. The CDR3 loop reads CASSPGYSYNEQFF. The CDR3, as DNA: TGTGCCAGCTCACCAGGGTACTCCTACAATGAGCAGTTCTTC.

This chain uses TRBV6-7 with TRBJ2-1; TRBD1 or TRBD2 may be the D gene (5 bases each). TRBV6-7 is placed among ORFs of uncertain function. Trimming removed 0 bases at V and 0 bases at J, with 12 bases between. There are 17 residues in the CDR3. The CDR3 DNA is TGTGCCAGCAGTTACTCCCTCGGGGCGAGCTCCTACAATGAGCAGTTCTTC. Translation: CASSYSLGASSYNEQFF.

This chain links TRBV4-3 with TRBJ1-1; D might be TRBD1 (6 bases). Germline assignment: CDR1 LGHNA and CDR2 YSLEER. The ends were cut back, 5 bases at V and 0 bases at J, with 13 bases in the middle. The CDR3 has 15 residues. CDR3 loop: CASSTRQDLNTEAFF. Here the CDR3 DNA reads TGCGCCAGCAGCACTAGACAGGACCTGAACACTGAAGCTTTCTTT.

In nucleotides, the CDR3 is TGTGCCAGCATGGCCCCAACGAACACTGAAGCTTTCTTT. Translating gives CASMAPTNTEAFF. This chain uses TRBV25-1 with TRBJ1-1; D ambiguous. The CDR3 consists of 13 residues. The germline gives CDR1 MGHDK, CDR2 SYGVNS. V lost 7 bases, J lost 1 base, and 10 bases lay in between. The whole variable domain, remainder taken from reference TRBV25-1 and TRBJ1-1, is EADIYQTPRYLVIGTGKKITLECSQTMGHDKMYWYQQDPGMELHLIHYSYGVNSTEKGDLSSESTVSRIRTEHFPLTLESARPSHTSQYLCASMAPTNTEAFFGQGTRLTVV.

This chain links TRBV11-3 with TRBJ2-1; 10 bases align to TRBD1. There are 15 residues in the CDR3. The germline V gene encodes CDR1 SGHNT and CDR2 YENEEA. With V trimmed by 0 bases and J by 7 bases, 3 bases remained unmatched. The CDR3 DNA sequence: TGTGCCAGCAGCTTAGAGACAGGGGGCCGTAATGAGCAGTTCTTC. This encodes CASSLETGGRNEQFF.

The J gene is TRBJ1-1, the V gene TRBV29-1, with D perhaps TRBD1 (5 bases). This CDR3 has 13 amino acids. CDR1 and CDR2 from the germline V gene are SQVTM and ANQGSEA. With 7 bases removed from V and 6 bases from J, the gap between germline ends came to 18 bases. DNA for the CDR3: TGCAGCGCAGGGACCGGCGGAGGCGCTGAAGCTTTCTTT. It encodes CSAGTGGGAEAFF.

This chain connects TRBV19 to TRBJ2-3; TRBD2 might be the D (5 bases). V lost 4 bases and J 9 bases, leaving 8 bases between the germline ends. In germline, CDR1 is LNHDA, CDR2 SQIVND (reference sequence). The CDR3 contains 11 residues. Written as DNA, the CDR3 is TGTGCCAGTAGTACCAGAGGGACGCAGTATTTT. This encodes CASSTRGTQYF.

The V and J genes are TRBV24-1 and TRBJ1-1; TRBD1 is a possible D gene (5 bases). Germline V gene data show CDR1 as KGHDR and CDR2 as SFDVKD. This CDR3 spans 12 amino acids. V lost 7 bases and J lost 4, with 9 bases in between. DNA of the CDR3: TGTGCCACCAGCCACAGGTCCACTGAAGCTTTCTTT. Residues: CATSHRSTEAFF.

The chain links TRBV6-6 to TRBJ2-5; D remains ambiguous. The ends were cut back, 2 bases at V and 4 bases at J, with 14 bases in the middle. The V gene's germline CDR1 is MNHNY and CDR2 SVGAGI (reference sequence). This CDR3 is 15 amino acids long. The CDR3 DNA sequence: TGTGCCAGCAGTTACCTCCTAGGCTCCGGAGAGACCCAGTACTTC. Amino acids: CASSYLLGSGETQYF.

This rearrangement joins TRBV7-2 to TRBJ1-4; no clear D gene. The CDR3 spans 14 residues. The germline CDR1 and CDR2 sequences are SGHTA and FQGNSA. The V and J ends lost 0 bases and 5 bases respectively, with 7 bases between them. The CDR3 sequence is CASSLAGPNEKLFF. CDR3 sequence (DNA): TGTGCCAGCAGCTTAGCCGGACCGAATGAAAAACTGTTTTTT.